The clone carrying this TCR beta chain was counted a few times. The data are from a study of blood T cell repertoires in COVID-19. Background on the study: Samples representing acute and convalescent COVID-19 were sourced from the United States, Italy and Spain. PBMCs, B-cell-depleted T cells, or T cells were the source of the cDNA or gDNA that made up the material.

In the original processing: By means of reference gene primer amplification, nucleated cell counts were estimated. Assay: immunoSEQ multiplex PCR; the TCRdb copy retains only in-frame clones and omits some. V, J and clone size are those of that table, while D and trimming were read from the DNA. The sample contains 90,000 to 100,000 clones, approximately 86% of which appear only once. V lost 8 bases, J lost 2 bases, and 2 bases stayed unmatched. The CDR3 has 16 amino acids. Per germline, CDR1 LNHDA and CDR2 SQIVND (reference sequence). Sequencing was performed on peripheral blood. The chain couples TRBV19 to TRBJ2-2; 16 nucleotides match TRBD2. The TCR sequence derives from a man aged 50-59 years with acute or convalescent COVID-19. The CDR3 nucleotides read TGTGCCAGTGGGACTAGCGGGAGGGTCAACACCGGGGAGCTGTTTTTT. Its translation: CASGTSGRVNTGELFF.